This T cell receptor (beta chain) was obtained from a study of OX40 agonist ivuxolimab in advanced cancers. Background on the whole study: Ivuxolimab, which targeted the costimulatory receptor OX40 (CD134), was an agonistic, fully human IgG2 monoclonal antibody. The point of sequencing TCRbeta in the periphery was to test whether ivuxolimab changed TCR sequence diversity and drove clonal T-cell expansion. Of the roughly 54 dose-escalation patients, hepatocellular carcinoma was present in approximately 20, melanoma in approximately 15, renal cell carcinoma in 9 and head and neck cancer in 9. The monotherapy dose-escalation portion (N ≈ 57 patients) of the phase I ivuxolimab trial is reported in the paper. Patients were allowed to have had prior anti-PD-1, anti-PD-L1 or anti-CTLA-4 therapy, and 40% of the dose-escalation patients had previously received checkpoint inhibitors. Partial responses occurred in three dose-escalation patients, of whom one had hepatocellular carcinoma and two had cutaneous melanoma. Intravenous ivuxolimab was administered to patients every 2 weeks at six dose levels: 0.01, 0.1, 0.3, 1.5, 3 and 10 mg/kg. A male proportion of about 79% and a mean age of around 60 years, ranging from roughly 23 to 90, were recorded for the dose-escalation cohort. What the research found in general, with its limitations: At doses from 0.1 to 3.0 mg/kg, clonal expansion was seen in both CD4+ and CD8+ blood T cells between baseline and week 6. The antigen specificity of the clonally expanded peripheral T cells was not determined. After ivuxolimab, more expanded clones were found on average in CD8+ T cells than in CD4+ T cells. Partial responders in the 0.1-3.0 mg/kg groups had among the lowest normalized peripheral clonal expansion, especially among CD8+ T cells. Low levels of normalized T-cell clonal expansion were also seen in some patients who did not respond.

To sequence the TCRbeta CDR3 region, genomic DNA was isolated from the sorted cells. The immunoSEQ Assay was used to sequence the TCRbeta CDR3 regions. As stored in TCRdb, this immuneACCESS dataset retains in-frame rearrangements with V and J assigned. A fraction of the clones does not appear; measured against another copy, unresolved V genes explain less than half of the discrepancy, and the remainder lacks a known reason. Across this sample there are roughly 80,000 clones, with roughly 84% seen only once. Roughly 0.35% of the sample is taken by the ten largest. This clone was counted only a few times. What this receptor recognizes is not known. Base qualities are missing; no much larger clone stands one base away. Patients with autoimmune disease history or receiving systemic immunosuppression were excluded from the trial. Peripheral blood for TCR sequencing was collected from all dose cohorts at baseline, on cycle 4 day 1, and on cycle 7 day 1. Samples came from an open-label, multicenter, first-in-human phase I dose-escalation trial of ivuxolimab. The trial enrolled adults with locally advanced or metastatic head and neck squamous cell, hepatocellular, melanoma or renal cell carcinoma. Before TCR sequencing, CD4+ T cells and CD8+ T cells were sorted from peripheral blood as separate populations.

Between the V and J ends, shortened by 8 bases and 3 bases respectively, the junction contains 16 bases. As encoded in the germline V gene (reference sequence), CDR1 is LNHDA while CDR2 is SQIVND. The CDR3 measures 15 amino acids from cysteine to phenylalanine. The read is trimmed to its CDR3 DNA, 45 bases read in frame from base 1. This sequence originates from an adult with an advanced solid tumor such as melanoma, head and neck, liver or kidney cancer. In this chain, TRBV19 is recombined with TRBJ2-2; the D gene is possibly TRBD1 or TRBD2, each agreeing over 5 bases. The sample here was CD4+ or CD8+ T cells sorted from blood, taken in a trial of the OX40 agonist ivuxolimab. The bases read TGTGCCAGTCGCCCCGGGGCGGGTGACACCGGGGAGCTGTTTTTT. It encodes CASRPGAGDTGELFF.